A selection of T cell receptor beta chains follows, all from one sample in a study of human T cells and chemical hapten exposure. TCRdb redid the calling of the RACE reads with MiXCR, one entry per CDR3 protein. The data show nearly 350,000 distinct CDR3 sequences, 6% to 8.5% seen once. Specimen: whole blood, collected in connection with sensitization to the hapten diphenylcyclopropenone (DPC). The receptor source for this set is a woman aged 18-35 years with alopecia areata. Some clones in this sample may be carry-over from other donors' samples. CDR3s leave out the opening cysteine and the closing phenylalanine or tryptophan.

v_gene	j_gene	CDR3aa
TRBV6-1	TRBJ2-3	ASSKASFGADTQY
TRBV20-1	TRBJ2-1	SARSFGNEQF
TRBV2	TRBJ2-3	ASSATVLTDTQY
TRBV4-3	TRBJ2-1	ASSQGMRGGEQF
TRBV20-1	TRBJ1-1	SARDLRMNTEAF
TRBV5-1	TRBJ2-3	ASSFRLGDTQY
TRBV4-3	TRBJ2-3	ASSQAAGTTVTDTQY
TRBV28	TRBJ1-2	ASSSGTDYGYT
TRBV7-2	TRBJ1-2	ASSLEGFLSYT
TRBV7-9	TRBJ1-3	ASSKTGERGNTIY
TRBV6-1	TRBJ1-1	ATSRGGTEAF
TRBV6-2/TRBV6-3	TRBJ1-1	ASSRPQASTEAF
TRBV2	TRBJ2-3	ASSGGGTQY
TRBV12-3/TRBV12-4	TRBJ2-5	ASSLTGDFGAQY
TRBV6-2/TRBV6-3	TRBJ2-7	ASSALSGQGSYEQY
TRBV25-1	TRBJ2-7	ASSYEGRVNTYEQY
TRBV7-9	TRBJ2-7	ASSPLDIRYEQY
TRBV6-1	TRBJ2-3	ASSEAWVAGGQDTQY
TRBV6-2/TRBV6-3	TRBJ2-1	ASSFIPGVDYEQF
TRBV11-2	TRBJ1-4	ASSLNRATEKLF
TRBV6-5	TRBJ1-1	ASIRTGKAF
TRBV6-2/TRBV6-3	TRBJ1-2	ASSFGTAYGYT
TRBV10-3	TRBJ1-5	AISETWQGEINQPQH
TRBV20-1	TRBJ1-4	SGSRGTNEKLF
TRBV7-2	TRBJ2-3	ASSLVTSGGASTDTQY
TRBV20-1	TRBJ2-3	SAKTGGDTDTQY
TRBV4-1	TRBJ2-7	ASSQAWEAAGGYEQY
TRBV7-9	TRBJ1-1	ASSLQGIEAF
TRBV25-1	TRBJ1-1	ASRRDSLSAEAF
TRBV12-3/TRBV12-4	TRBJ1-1	ASSLKRNTEAF
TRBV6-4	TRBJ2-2	ASSDSPAINTGELF
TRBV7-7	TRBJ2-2	ASSLPPGQGAGELF
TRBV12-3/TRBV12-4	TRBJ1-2	ASSPTGTGNQGYT
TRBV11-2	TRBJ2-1	ASSFPTSGANNEQF
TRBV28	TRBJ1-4	ASSLKFQKLF
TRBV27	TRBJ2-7	ASSLTGEPSYEQY
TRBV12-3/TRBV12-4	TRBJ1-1	ASSWTVSMNTEAF
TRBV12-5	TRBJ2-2	ASGLVQSPETGELF
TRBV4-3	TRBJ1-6	ASSQDGLRDSPLH
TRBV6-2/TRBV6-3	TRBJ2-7	ASSYSRQDSEQY
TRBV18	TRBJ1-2	ASSLVRGDDYGYT
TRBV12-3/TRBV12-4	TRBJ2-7	ASSKGTYEQY
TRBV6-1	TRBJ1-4	ASSRAPGKLF
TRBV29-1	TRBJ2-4	SVDGQGKNIQY
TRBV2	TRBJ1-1	ASSATRGRLTEAF